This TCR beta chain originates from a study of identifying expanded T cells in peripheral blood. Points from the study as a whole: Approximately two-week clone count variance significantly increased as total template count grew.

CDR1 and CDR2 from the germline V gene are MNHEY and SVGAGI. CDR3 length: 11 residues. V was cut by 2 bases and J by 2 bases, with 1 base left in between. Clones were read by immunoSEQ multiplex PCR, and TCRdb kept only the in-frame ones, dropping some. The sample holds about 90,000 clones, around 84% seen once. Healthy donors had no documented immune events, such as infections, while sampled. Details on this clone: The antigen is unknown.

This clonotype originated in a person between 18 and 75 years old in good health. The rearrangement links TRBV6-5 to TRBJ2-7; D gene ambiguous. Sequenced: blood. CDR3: CASSYAYEQYF. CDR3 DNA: TGTGCCAGCAGTTACGCCTACGAGCAGTACTTC.